This T cell receptor (beta chain) was sequenced for a study of cytomegalovirus exposure and HLA in healthy donors. The CDR3 is made up of 15 amino acids. Deletions cut 7 bases from V and 7 bases from J, with 19 bases between. Germline V gene lookup returns CDR1 MNHEY and CDR2 SMNVEV (reference sequence). The primer mix had 60 Vbeta and 13 Jbeta primers. TCRdb keeps only in-frame clones here, not all; method: immunoSEQ multiplex PCR. The sample contains over 95,000 clones, around 73% of which appear only once. The genes are TRBV27 and TRBJ1-4, with TRBD1 as a possible D gene (6 bases). Sequencing was performed on PBMCs. The TCR sequence derives from a woman aged 25 to 45 in good health and CMV-seropositive. The CDR3 DNA sequence: TGTGCCAGCACTGCCACAGGGTCGTGGATTGAAAAACTGTTTTTT. Amino acids: CASTATGSWIEKLFF.